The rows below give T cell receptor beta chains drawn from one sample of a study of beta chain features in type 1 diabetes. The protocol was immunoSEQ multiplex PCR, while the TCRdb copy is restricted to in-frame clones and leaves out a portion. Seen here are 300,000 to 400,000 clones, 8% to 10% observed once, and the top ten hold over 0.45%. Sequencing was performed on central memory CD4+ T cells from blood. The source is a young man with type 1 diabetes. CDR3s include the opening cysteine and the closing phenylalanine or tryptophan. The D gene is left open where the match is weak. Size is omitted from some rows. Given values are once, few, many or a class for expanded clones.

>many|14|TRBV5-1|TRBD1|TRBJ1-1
TGCGCCAGCAGCTTCGAGGGGGCGAGGACTGAAGCTTTCTTT
CASSFEGARTEAFF
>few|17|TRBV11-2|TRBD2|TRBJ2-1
TGTGCCAGCAGACCCGGTGGTAGCGGGGACTCCTACAATGAGCAGTTCTTC
CASRPGGSGDSYNEQFF
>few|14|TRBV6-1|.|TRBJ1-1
TGTGCCAGCAGTCTGGCAGCCGCGAACACTGAAGCTTTCTTT
CASSLAAANTEAFF
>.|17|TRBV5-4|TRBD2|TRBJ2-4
TGTGCCAGCAGCTCCGGGACTAGCGGGAGCTTCCACCACATTCAGTACTTC
CASSSGTSGSFHHIQYF
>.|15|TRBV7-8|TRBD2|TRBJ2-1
TGTGCCAGCACCCCGACTAGCGGGCCTTACAATGAGCAGTTCTTC
CASTPTSGPYNEQFF
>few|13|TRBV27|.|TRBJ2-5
TGTGCCAGCAGTTTTACGTACCAAGAGACCCAGTACTTC
CASSFTYQETQYF
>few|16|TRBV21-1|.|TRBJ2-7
TGTGCCAGCAGCAAAGATAGGCGGGACAGGGGATGCGAGCAGTACTTC
CASSKDRRDRGCEQYF
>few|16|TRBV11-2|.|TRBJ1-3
TGTGCCAGCAGCTTATCCAGCACTACCTCTGGAAACACCATATATTTT
CASSLSSTTSGNTIYF
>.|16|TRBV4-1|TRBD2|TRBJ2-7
TGCGCCAGCAGCCAAGATAGGGGCGGGAGGGCCAACGAGCAGTACTTC
CASSQDRGGRANEQYF
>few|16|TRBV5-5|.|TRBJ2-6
TGTGCCAGCACACAACGGGGTTCCTCTGGGGCCAACGTCCTGACTTTC
CASTQRGSSGANVLTF
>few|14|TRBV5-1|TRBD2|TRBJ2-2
TGCGCCAGCAGAGCCCGGGGGGACGTCGGGGAGCTGTTTTTT
CASRARGDVGELFF
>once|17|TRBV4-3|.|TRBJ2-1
TGCGCCAGCAGCCAAGCTGGGGGGACCAATCCTTCCAATGAGCAGTTCTTC
CASSQAGGTNPSNEQFF
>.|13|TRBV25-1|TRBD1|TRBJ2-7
TGTGCCAGCAGCCTTAAACAGGGGACCGAGCAGTACTTC
CASSLKQGTEQYF
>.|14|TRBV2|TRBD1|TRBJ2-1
TGTGCCAGCAGGTGGACAGGGGAGGGGAATGAGCAGTTCTTC
CASRWTGEGNEQFF
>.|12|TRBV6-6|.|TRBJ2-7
TGTGCCAGCAGTTTCACGGGGAACGAGCAGTACTTC
CASSFTGNEQYF
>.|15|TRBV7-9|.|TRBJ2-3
TGTGCCAGCAGCTTAGCGTGGGAGGGCACAGATACGCAGTATTTT
CASSLAWEGTDTQYF
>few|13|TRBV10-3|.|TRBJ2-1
TGTGCCACCGAAGGGGGAACCGGTGATGAGCAGTTCTTC
CATEGGTGDEQFF
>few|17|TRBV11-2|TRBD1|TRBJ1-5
TGTGCCAGCAGCTTATTGACAGGGGGCCGTAGCAATCAGCCCCAGCATTTT
CASSLLTGGRSNQPQHF
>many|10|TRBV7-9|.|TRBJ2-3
TGTGCCAGCGGCTCAGATACGCAGTATTTT
CASGSDTQYF
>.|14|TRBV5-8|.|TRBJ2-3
TGTGCCAGCAGTGCAGGGTTCGTAACAGATACGCAGTATTTT
CASSAGFVTDTQYF
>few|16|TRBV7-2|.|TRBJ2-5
TGTGCCAGCAGCTTAGGTATCGGTGCGGGTGGAGAGACCCAGTACTTC
CASSLGIGAGGETQYF
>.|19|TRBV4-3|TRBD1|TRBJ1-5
TGCGCCAGCAGCCAAGTCTATACAGGGGGAACCAAATACAATCAGCCCCAGCATTTT
CASSQVYTGGTKYNQPQHF
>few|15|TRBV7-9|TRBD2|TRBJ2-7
TGTGCCAGCAGCCGCCGGAGCGCGGGGGACTACGAGCAGTACTTC
CASSRRSAGDYEQYF
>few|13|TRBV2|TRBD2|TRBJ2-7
TGTGCCAGCAGTGAGGGAAGTTCGGGGGGGCAGTACTTC
CASSEGSSGGQYF
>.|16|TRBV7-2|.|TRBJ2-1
TGTGCCAGCAGCCAGGCGGCTCTAAGCTCCTACAATGAGCAGTTCTTC
CASSQAALSSYNEQFF
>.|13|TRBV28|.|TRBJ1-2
TGTGCCAGCACCCTTACAGATGGATATGGCTACACCTTC
CASTLTDGYGYTF
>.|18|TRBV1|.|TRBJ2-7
TGCACCAGCAGCCACGGGGACAGGGCCCCTGTTAAGTCCTACGAGCAGTACTTC
CTSSHGDRAPVKSYEQYF
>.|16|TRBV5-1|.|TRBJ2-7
TGCGCCAGCAGCTTGGATTACGGGGCGAGGACCTACGAGCAGTACTTC
CASSLDYGARTYEQYF
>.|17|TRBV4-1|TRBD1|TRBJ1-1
TGCGCCAGCAGCCAGGCAAGACAGGGGGCATCGAACACTGAAGCTTTCTTT
CASSQARQGASNTEAFF
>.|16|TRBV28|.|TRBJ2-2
TGTGCCAGCAGCACCCTTTTGGGGGTTTTCACCGGGGAGCTGTTTTTT
CASSTLLGVFTGELFF
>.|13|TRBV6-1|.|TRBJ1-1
TGTGCCATCCTGGAGGACACGAACACTGAAGCTTTCTTT
CAILEDTNTEAFF
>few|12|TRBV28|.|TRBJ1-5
TGTGCCAGCAGTTTATACCAACAGCCCCAGCATTTT
CASSLYQQPQHF
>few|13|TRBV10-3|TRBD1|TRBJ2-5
TGTGCCATCAGGGAACAGGGGCAAGAGACCCAGTACTTC
CAIREQGQETQYF
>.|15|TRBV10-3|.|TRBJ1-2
TGTGCCATCAGTGAGTCGGCAGCTTCTAACTATGGCTACACCTTC
CAISESAASNYGYTF
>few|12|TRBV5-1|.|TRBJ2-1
TGCGCCAGCAGCTTTTCGGGCAATGAGCAGTTCTTC
CASSFSGNEQFF
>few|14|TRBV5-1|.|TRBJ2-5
TGCGCCAGCAGCTTTGCACCCCCCCAAGAGACCCAGTACTTC
CASSFAPPQETQYF
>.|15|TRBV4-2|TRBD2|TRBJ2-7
TGTGCCAGCAGCCCTGGACTAGCGGGAGTGTACGAGCAGTACTTC
CASSPGLAGVYEQYF
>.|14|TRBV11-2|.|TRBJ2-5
TGTGCCAGCAGCTTAGGAGCAGGTCTGGAGACCCAGTACTTC
CASSLGAGLETQYF
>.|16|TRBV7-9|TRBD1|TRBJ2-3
TGTGCCAGCAGCTTGGGACAGGGGACGAACACAGATACGCAGTATTTT
CASSLGQGTNTDTQYF
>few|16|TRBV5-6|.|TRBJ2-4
TGTGCCAGCAGCTTAGCAGCGGGACAGCTGCAAAACATTCAGTACTTC
CASSLAAGQLQNIQYF
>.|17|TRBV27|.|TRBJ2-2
TGTGCCAGCAGGAGAGGGACACCCCAAACCAACACCGGGGAGCTGTTTTTT
CASRRGTPQTNTGELFF
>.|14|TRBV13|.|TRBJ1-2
TGTGCCAGCAGCTTGCTCAGGGCCACAAATGGCTACACCTTC
CASSLLRATNGYTF
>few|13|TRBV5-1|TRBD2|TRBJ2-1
TGCGCCAGTGGGACTAGAGTAGGCAATGAGCAGTTCTTC
CASGTRVGNEQFF
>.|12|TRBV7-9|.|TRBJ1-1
TGTGCCAGCAGCCCAGAGTGGCAGGAAGCTTTCTTT
CASSPEWQEAFF
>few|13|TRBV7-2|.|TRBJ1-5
TGTGCCAGCAGCTTACTAATGGATCAGCCCCAGCATTTT
CASSLLMDQPQHF
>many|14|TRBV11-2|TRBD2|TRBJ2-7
TGTGCCAGCAGCCATGGGACTAGCGGCTACGAGCAGTACTTC
CASSHGTSGYEQYF
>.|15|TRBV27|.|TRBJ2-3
TGTGCCAGCAGTTCCCCGTCAAAGGGCACAGATACGCAGTATTTT
CASSSPSKGTDTQYF
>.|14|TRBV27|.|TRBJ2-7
TGTGCCAGCAGTTTGGAAGGGACACACTACGAGCAGTACTTC
CASSLEGTHYEQYF
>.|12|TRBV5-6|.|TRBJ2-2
TGTGCCAGCAGCTTTAGGCTGAGGGAGCTGTTTTTT
CASSFRLRELFF
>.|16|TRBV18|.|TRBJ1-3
TGTGCCAGCTCACAGTCTGCAACGGTAACTGGAAACACCATATATTTT
CASSQSATVTGNTIYF
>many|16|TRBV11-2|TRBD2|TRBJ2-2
TGTGCCAGCAGCTTTACTGGGACTAGGGACACCGGGGAGCTGTTTTTT
CASSFTGTRDTGELFF
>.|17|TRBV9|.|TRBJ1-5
TGTGCCAGCAGCCCTACAGTGGGAGGGGGAGGCAATCAGCCCCAGCATTTT
CASSPTVGGGGNQPQHF
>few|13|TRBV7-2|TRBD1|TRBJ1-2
TGTGCCAGCAGGGCGACAGGGGGCGCGGGCTACACCTTC
CASRATGGAGYTF